One T cell receptor beta chain is described in this entry. Its antigen is not known. Unsorted PBMC contributed roughly 300 ng DNA, about 30,000 T cell genomes, to each replicate PCR. The protocol was immunoSEQ multiplex PCR, while the TCRdb copy is restricted to in-frame clones and leaves out a portion. The data contain around 500,000 clones, around 79% of them singletons. The sample comes from a study of shared clonotypes between healthy human individuals. Study-level information: Samples came from a couple of female and a few male donors aged 18 to 49.

General study results and limits: Limited genetic and exposure-history diversity came from having few donors.

The sequencing sample was made of PBMCs. The receptor's source is a woman in her 40s in good health. Some clones in this sample may be carry-over from other donors' samples.

In DNA, the CDR3 is TGTGCCAGCAGGGACCAGGGGCTCGACACAGATACGCAGTATTTT. This encodes CASRDQGLDTDTQYF. The chain carries TRBV2 and TRBJ2-3; D might be TRBD1 (6 bases). The CDR3 is 15 residues long. Germline CDR1 and CDR2: SNHLY and FYNNEI. V lost 6 bases and J 2 bases, leaving 15 bases between the germline ends.